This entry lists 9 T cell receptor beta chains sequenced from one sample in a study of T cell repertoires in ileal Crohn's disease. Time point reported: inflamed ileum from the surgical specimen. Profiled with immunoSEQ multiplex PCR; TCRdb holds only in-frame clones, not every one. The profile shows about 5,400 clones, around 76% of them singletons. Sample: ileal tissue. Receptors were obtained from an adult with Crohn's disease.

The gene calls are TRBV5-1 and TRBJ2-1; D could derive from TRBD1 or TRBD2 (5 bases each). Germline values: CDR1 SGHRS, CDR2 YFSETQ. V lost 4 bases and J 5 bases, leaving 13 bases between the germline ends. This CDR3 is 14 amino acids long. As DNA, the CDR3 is TGCGCCAGCAGCCTTAGAGGGGAAAACAATGAGCAGTTCTTC. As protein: CASSLRGENNEQFF.

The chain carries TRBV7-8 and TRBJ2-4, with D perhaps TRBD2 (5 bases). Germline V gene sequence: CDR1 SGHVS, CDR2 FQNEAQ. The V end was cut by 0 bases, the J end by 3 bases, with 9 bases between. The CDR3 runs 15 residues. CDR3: CASSLALSGKNIQYF. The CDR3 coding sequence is TGTGCCAGCAGCTTAGCGCTGAGCGGCAAAAACATTCAGTACTTC. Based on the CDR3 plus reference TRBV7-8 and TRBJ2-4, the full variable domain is GAGVSQSPRYKVAKRGQDVALRCDPISGHVSLFWYQQALGQGPEFLTYFQNEAQLDKSGLPSDRFFAERPEGSVSTLKIQRTQQEDSAVYLCASSLALSGKNIQYFGAGTRLSVL.

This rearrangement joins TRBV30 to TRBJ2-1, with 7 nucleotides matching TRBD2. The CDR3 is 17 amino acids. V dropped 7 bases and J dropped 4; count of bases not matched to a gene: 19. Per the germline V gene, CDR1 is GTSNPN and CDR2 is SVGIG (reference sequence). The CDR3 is CALTLGEAGSMYNEQFF. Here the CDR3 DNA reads TGTGCCTTGACTTTAGGGGAAGCGGGGTCGATGTACAATGAGCAGTTCTTC. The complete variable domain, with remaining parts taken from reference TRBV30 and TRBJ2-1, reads SQTIHQWPATLVQPVGSPLSLECTVEGTSNPNLYWYRQAAGRGLQLLFYSVGIGQISSEVPQNLSASRPQDRQFILSSKKLLLSDSGFYLCALTLGEAGSMYNEQFFGPGTRLTVL.

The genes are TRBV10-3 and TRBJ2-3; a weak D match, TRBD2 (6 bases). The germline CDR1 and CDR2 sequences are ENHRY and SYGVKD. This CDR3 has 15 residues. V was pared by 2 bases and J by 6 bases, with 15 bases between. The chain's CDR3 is CAISEPNPGDDTQYF. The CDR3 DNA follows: TGTGCCATCAGTGAGCCCAACCCGGGAGATGATACGCAGTATTTT.

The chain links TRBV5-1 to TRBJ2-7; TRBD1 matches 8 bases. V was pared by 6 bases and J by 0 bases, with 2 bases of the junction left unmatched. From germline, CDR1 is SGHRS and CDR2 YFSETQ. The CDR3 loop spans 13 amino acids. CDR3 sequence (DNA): TGCGCCAGCAAAGGACAGGGCTCCTACGAGCAGTACTTC. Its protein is CASKGQGSYEQYF.

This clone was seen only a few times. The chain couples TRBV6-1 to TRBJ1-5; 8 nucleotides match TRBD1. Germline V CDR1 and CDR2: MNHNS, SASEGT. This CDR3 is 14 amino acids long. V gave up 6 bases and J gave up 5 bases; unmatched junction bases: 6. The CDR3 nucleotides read TGTGCCAGCAGCGTTGACAGGGGAGATCAGCCCCAGCATTTT. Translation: CASSVDRGDQPQHF.

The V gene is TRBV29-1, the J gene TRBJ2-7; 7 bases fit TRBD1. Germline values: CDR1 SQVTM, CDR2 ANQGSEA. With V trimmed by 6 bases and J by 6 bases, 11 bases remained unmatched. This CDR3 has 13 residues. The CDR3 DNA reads TGCAGCGTGATGTCAGACAGGGCATCCGAGCAGTACTTC. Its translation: CSVMSDRASEQYF.

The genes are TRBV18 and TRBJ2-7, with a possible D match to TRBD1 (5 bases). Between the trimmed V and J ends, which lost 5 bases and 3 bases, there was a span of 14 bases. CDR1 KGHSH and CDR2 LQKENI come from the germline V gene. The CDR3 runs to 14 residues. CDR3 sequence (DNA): TGTGCCAGCTCAGCTCTGGGGCAGTACTACGAGCAGTACTTC. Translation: CASSALGQYYEQYF.

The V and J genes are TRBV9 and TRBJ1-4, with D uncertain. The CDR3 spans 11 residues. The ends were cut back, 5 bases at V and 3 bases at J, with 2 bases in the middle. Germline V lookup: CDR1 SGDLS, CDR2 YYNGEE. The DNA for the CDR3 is TGTGCCAGCAGGTCTAATGAAAAACTGTTTTTT. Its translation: CASRSNEKLFF.